This T cell receptor (beta chain) came from a study of T cell responses to AZD1222 COVID-19 vaccine. The CDR3 is made up of 18 amino acids. The germline gives CDR1 KGHDR, CDR2 SFDVKD. The trim removed 4 bases at V and 0 bases at J, leaving 7 bases unmatched. Assay: immunoSEQ multiplex PCR; the TCRdb copy retains only in-frame clones and omits some. The sample shows about 100,000 clones, 70% to 90% of them seen only once. The V call is TRBV24-1, the J call TRBJ1-3; TRBD1 agrees at 11 bases. The sequenced sample was peripheral blood, obtained 28 days after the second AZD1222 dose. This sequence was found in an adult who received the AZD1222 COVID-19 vaccine. The CDR3 DNA reads TGTGCCACCAGTGAAACCGGACAGGGGGCCCACTCTGGAAACACCATATATTTT. Translating gives CATSETGQGAHSGNTIYF.